This T cell receptor beta chain was retrieved from a study of identical twins. CDR3 length equals 11 residues. CDR1 and CDR2 from the germline V gene are MNHEY and SVGEGT. V shed 6 bases and J shed 8 bases, with 10 bases lying between them. This clonotype was seen only a few times. The antigen remains unidentified. Study conclusions and caveats: The presence of invariant MAIT and iNKT cells could partly confound analyses of zero-insertion sequences.

TCRdb re-called the 5' RACE reads through MiXCR, storing one row per CDR3 protein. Of 400,000 or so distinct CDR3 sequences in the sample, around 9.7% are singletons; the top ten hold more than 8%. The sequence was collected from a woman aged 45-65 years in good health. Sequencing was performed on naive T cells sorted from blood. V is TRBV6-2 or TRBV6-3 and J is TRBJ1-2; no reliable D call. CDR3 in DNA: TGTGCCAGCAGCAGGAATGTGGGCTACACCTTC. It encodes CASSRNVGYTF.